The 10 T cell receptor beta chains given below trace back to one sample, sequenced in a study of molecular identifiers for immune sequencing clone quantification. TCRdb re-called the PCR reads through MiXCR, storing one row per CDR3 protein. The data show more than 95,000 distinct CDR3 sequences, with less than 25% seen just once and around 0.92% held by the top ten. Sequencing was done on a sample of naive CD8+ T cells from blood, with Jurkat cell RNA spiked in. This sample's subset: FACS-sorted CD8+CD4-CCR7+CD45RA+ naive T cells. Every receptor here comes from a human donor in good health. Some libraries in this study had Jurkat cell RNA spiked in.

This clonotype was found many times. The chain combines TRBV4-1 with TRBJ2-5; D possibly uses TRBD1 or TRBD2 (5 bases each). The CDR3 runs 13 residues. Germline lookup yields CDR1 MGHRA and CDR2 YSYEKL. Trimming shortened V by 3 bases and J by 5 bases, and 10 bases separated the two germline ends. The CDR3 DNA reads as TGCGCCAGCAGCCAGGGGGAGTGGGAGACCCAGTACTTC. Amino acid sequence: CASSQGEWETQYF.

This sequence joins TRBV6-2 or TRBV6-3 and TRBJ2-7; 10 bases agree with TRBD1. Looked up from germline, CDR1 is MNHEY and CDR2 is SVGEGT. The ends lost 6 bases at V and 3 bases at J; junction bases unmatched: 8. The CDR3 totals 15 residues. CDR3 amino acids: CASRSSGTGVYEQYF. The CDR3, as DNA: TGTGCCAGCAGGTCCAGCGGGACAGGGGTCTACGAGCAGTACTTC.

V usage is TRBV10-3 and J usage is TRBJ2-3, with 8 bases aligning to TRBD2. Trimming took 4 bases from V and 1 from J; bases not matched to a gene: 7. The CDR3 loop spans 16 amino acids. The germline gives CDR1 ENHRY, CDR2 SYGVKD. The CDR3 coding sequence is TGTGCCATCAGTGTGTCATCCGGGGGGGGCACAGATACGCAGTATTTT. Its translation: CAISVSSGGGTDTQYF.

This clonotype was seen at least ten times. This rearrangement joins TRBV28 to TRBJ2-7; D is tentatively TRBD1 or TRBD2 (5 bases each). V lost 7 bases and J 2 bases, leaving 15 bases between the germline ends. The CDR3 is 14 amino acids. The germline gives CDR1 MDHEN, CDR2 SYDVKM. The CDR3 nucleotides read TGTGCCAGCACCGCCTTGGGACCCCCCTACGAGCAGTACTTC. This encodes CASTALGPPYEQYF.

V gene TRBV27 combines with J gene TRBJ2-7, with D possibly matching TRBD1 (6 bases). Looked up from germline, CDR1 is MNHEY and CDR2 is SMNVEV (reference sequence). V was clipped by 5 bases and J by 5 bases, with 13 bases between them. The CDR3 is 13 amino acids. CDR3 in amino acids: CASSPLQGNEQYF. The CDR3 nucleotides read TGTGCCAGCAGTCCACTCCAGGGGAACGAGCAGTACTTC.

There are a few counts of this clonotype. CDR3 loop: CASSQEVVAPNYGYTF. In DNA form, the CDR3 reads TGCGCCAGCAGCCAAGAAGTCGTCGCGCCTAACTATGGCTACACCTTC. V and J are TRBV4-3 and TRBJ1-2, with D unresolved. CDR1 LGHNA and CDR2 YSLEER come from the germline V gene. The CDR3 runs to 16 residues. Trimming removed 0 bases at V and 0 bases at J, with 11 bases between.

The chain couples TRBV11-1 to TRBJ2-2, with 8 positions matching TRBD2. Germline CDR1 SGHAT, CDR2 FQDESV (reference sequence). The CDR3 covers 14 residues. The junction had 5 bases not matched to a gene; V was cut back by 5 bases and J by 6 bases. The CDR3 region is CASSPDGGAGELFF. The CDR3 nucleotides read TGTGCCAGCAGCCCCGACGGGGGGGCCGGGGAGCTGTTTTTT.

Here the CDR3 reads CASSLGGDDGQFF. For the CDR3, the DNA is TGTGCCAGCAGCTTAGGGGGAGATGATGGGCAGTTCTTC. The chain employs TRBV7-9 and TRBJ2-1, with a possible D match to TRBD2 (5 bases). This CDR3 has 13 amino acids. V was clipped by 1 base and J by 12 bases, with 13 bases between them. In germline, CDR1 is SEHNR, CDR2 FQNEAQ (reference sequence).

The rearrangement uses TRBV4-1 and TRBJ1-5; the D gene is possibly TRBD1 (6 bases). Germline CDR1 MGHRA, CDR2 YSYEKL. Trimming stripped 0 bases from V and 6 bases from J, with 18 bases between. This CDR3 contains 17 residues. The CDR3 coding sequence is TGCGCCAGCAGCCAAGATGAGGGGGGGTTGGTCGGTCAGCCCCAGCATTTT. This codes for CASSQDEGGLVGQPQHF.

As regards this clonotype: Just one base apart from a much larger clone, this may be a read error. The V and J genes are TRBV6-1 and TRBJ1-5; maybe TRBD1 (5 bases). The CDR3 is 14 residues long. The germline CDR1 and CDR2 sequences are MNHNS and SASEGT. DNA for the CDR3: TGTGCCAGCAGTGATTGGGGGAGCAATCAGCCCCCGCATTTT. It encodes CASSDWGSNQPPHF.